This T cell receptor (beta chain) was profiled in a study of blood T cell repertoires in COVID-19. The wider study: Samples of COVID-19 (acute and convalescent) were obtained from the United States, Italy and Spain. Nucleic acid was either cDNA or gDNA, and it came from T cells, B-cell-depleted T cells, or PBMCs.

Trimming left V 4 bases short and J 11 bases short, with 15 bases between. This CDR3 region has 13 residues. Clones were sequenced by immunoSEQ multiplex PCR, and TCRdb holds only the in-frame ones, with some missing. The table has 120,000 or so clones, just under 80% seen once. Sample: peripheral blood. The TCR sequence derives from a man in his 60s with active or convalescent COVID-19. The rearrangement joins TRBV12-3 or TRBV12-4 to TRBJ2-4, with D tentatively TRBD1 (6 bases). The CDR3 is CASSSFGTQVQYF. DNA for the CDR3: TGTGCCAGCAGTTCCTTTGGGACACAGGTTCAGTACTTC.